The clone carrying this T cell receptor (beta chain) was counted ten times or more. This entry comes from a study of neurological immune-mediated disorders. Time point given: longitudinal time-point 1 (baseline). The unsorted libraries originated from 2 million PBMCs that had been stored at -80 C. TCRdb used MiXCR to reprocess the 5' RACE reads, holding one entry per CDR3 protein. The sample yields some 77,000 distinct CDR3 sequences, roughly 15% seen once. CDR1 and CDR2 (germline): DFQATT, SNEGSKA (reference sequence). With 0 bases removed from V and 1 base from J, the gap between germline ends came to 8 bases. This CDR3 region has 14 residues.

The rearrangement joins TRBV20-1 to TRBJ2-3, with D perhaps given as TRBD1 or TRBD2 (5 bases each). Sequenced: PBMCs. This TCR was sampled from a female donor with HTLV-1-associated myelopathy (HAM/TSP). The CDR3 DNA reads TGCAGTGCTAGAGAGGGGGTTGGCACAGATACGCAGTATTTT. Translation: CSAREGVGTDTQYF.